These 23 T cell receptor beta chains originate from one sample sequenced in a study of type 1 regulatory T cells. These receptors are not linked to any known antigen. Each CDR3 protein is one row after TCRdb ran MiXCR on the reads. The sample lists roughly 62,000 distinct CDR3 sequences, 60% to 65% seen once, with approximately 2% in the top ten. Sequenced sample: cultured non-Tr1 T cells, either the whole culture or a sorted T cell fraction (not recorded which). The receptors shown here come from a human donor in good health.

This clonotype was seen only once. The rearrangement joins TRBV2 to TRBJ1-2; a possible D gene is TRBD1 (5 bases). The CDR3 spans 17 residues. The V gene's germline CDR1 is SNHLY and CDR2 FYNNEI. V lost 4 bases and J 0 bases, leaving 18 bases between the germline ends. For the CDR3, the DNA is TGTGCCAGCAGTGGCCCGGGACGGCTCAAATCTAACTATGGCTACACCTTC. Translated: CASSGPGRLKSNYGYTF. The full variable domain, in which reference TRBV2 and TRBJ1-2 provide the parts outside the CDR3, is EPEVTQTPSHQVTQMGQEVILRCVPISNHLYFYWYRQILGQKVEFLVSFYNNEISEKSEIFDDQFSVERPDGSNFTLKIRSTKLEDSAMYFCASSGPGRLKSNYGYTFGSGTRLTVV.

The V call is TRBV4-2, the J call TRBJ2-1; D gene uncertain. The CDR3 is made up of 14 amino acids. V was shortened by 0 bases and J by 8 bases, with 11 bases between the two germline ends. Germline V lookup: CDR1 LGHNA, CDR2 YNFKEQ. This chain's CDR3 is CASSQDPALDEQFF. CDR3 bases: TGTGCCAGCAGCCAAGATCCAGCTCTGGATGAGCAGTTCTTC.

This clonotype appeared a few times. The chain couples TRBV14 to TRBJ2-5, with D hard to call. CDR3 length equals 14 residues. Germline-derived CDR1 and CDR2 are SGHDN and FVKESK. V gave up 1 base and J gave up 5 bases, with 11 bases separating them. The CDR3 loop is CASSQVSRMETQYF. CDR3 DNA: TGTGCCAGCAGCCAAGTTTCACGGATGGAGACCCAGTACTTC. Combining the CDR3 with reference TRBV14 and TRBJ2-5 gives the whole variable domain EAGVTQFPSHSVIEKGQTVTLRCDPISGHDNLYWYRRVMGKEIKFLLHFVKESKQDESGMPNNRFLAERTGGTYSTLKVQPAELEDSGVYFCASSQVSRMETQYFGPGTRLLVL.

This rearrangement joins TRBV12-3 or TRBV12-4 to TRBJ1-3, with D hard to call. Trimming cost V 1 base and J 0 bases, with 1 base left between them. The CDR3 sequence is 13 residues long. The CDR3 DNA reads TGTGCCAGCAGTTTAGTCTCTGGAAACACCATATATTTT. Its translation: CASSLVSGNTIYF.

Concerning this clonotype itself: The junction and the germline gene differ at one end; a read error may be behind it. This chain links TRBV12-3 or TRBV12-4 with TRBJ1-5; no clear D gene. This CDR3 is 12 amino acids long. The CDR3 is CDSSQDSEPQHF. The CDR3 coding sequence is TGTGACAGCAGCCAAGATTCGGAGCCCCAGCATTTT.

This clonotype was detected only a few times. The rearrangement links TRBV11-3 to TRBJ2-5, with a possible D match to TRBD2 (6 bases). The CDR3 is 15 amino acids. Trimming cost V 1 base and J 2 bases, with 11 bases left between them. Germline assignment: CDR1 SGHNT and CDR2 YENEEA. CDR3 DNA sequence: TGTGCCAGCAGCTTAGGGTCTAGCGAGCAAGAGACCCAGTACTTC. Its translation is CASSLGSSEQETQYF.

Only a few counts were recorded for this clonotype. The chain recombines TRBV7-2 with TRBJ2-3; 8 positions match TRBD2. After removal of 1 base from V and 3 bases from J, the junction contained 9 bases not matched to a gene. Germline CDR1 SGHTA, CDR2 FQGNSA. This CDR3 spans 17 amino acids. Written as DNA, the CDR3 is TGTGCCAGCAGCTTAGGTTATCTAGCGGGCACTACAGATACGCAGTATTTT. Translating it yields CASSLGYLAGTTDTQYF.

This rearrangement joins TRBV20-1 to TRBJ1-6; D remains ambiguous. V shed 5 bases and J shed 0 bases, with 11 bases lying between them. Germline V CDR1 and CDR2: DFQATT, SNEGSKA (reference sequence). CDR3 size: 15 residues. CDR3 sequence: CSAPIASSYNSPLHF. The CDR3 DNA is TGCAGTGCTCCGATCGCGAGCTCCTATAATTCACCCCTCCACTTT.

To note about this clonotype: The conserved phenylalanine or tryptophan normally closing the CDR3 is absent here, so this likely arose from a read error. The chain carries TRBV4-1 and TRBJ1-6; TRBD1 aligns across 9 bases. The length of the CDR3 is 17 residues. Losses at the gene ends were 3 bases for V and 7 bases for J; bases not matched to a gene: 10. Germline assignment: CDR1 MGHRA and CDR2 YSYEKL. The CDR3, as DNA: TGCGCCAGCAGCCAGTTAGCGGACAGGGGTTCCAATTCACCCCTCCACTAT. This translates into CASSQLADRGSNSPLHY.

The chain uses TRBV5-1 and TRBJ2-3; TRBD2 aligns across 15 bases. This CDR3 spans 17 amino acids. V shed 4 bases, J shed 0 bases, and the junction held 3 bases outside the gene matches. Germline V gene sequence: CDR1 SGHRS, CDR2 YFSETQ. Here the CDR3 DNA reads TGCGCCAGCAGCCCTGGACTAGCGGGAGGGAGCACAGATACGCAGTATTTT. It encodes CASSPGLAGGSTDTQYF.

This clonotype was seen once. The CDR3 sequence is CSVDSTDRGRQYNEQFF. The CDR3 DNA reads TGCAGCGTCGACTCGACTGACAGGGGGCGACAATACAATGAGCAGTTCTTC. V usage is TRBV29-1 and J usage is TRBJ2-1; TRBD1 aligns across 10 bases. The CDR3 consists of 17 residues. With V trimmed by 6 bases and J by 4 bases, 15 bases remained unmatched. The germline V gene encodes CDR1 SQVTM and CDR2 ANQGSEA.

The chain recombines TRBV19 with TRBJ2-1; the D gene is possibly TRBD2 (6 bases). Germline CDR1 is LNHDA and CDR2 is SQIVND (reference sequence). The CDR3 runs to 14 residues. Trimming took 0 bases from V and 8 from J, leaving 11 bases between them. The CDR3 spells CASSIEFRGYEQFF. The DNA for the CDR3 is TGTGCCAGTAGTATAGAGTTTCGGGGGTATGAGCAGTTCTTC.

CDR3 sequence reads: CASSPLTGRYGYTF. Written as DNA, the CDR3 is TGTGCCAGCAGCCCCCTTACAGGGCGCTATGGCTACACCTTC. The rearrangement joins TRBV4-2 to TRBJ1-2; D may be TRBD1 (6 bases). CDR1 and CDR2 (germline): LGHNA, YNFKEQ. Trimming took 4 bases from V and 4 from J, leaving 13 bases between them. The CDR3 consists of 14 residues.

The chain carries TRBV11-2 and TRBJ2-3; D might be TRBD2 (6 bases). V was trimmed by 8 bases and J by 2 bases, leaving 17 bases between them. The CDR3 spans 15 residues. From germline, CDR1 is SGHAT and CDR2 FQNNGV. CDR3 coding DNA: TGTGCCAGCCGGGGGACGCGGGGTAACACAGATACGCAGTATTTT. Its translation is CASRGTRGNTDTQYF.

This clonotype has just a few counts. The DNA for the CDR3 is TGCGCCAGCAGCTTGGTGGAGGGGGCAGGCGAATTCTTC. It specifies CASSLVEGAGEFF. V usage is TRBV5-1 and J usage is TRBJ2-1, with D possibly being TRBD1 (7 bases). V was shortened by 0 bases and J by 16 bases, with 17 bases between the two germline ends. The CDR3 runs to 13 residues. Looked up from germline, CDR1 is SGHRS and CDR2 is YFSETQ.

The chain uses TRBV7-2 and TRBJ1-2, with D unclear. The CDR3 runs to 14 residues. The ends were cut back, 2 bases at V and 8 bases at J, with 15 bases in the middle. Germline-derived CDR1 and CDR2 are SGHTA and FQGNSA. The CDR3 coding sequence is TGTACCAGCAGCTTATTTCGGGGAGGAGTAGGCTACACCTTC. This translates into CTSSLFRGGVGYTF.

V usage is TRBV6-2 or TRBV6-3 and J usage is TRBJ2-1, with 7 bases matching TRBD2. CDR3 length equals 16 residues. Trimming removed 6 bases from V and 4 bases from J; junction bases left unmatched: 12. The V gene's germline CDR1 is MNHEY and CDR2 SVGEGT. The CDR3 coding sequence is TGTGCCAGCAGGCGCTTCGGGGGAGGGTCTTACAATGAGCAGTTCTTC. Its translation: CASRRFGGGSYNEQFF.

The CDR3 region is CASVGGSTNNYGYTF. The DNA for the CDR3 is TGTGCCAGCGTAGGGGGATCAACCAATAACTATGGCTACACCTTC. The V call is TRBV6-6, the J call TRBJ1-2; tentatively, D is TRBD1 (6 bases). Deletions cut 8 bases from V and 1 base from J, with 17 bases between. The CDR3 extends over 15 amino acids. CDR1 is MNHNY, CDR2 SVGAGI, per germline (reference sequence).

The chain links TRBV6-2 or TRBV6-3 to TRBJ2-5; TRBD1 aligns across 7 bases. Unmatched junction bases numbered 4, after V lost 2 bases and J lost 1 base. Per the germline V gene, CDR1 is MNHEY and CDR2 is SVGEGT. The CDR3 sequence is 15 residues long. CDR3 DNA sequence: TGTGCCAGCAGTTACGGACAGGCTTCCCAAGAGACCCAGTACTTC. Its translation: CASSYGQASQETQYF.

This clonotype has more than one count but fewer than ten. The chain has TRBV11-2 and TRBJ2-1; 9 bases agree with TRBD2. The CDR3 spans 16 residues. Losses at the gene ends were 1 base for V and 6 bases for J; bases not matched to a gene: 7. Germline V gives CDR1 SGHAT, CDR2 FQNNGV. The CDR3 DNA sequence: TGTGCCAGCAGCTTAGGCGGGCTAGCGGGGACCAATGAGCAGTTCTTC. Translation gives CASSLGGLAGTNEQFF.

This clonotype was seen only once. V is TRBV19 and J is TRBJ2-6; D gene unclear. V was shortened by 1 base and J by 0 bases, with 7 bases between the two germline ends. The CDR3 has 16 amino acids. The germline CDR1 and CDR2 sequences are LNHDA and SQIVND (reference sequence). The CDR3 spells CASSIGRSSGANVLTF. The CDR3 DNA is TGTGCCAGTAGTATAGGTAGGAGCTCTGGGGCCAACGTCCTGACTTTC.

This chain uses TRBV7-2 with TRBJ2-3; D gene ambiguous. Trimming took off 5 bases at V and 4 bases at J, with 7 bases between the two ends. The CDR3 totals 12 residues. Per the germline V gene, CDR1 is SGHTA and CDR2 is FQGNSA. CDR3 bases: TGTGCCAGCAGCCTCGGCCCAGATACGCAGTATTTT. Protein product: CASSLGPDTQYF.

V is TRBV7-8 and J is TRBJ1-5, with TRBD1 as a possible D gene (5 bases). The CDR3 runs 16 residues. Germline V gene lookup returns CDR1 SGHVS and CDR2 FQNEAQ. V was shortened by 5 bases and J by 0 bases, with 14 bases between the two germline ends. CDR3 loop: CASSPQDPLSNQPQHF. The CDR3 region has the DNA TGTGCCAGCAGCCCACAGGACCCCCTTAGCAATCAGCCCCAGCATTTT.